This entry lists 31 T cell receptor beta chains sequenced from one sample in a study of neoadjuvant nivolumab and ipilimumab in lung cancer. Assay used: immunoSEQ multiplex PCR; TCRdb lists only in-frame clones, some missing. The profile shows fewer than 35,000 clones, approximately 92% of them singletons. Sequencing was performed on peripheral blood, taken after neoadjuvant nivolumab, alone or with ipilimumab, at or shortly before surgery. All receptors derive from an adult with non-small cell lung cancer.

This clone was observed a single time. The V call is TRBV7-3, the J call TRBJ2-1, with a possible D match to TRBD2 (6 bases). V shed 1 base and J shed 7 bases, with 11 bases lying between them. Germline CDR1 reads SGHTA; CDR2 reads FQGTGA. The CDR3 loop spans 14 amino acids. The DNA of the CDR3 is TGTGCCAGCAGCTTAAAGGTTGCGGGGAATGAGCAGTTCTTC. This translates into CASSLKVAGNEQFF.

V gene TRBV5-4 combines with J gene TRBJ2-5, with D maybe TRBD1 (5 bases). CDR3 size: 14 residues. V was shortened by 2 bases and J by 5 bases, with 13 bases between the two germline ends. The germline V gene encodes CDR1 SGHNT and CDR2 YYREEE (reference sequence). The CDR3 sequence is CASSFVGDLETQYF. CDR3 bases: TGTGCCAGCAGCTTCGTAGGGGATCTGGAGACCCAGTACTTC. The full variable domain, rest sourced from reference TRBV5-4 and TRBJ2-5, is ETGVTQSPTHLIKTRGQQVTLRCSSQSGHNTVSWYQQALGQGPQFIFQYYREEENGRGNFPPRFSGLQFPNYSSELNVNALELDDSALYLCASSFVGDLETQYFGPGTRLLVL.

The gene calls are TRBV7-9 and TRBJ1-1; D remains unclear. This CDR3 is built from 13 residues. The V end lost 5 bases, the J end lost 1 base, and 8 bases lay between the germline ends. Germline assignment: CDR1 SEHNR and CDR2 FQNEAQ (reference sequence). The CDR3 nucleotides are TGTGCCAGCAGCCCGGACTGGAACACTGAAGCTTTCTTT. It is translated as CASSPDWNTEAFF.

CDR3 in amino acids: CASSPLAGGQKQYF. The CDR3 DNA is TGTGCCAGCAGCCCACTAGCGGGAGGGCAAAAGCAGTACTTC. The V gene is TRBV28, the J gene TRBJ2-7; the match to TRBD2 covers 13 bases. Germline V gene data show CDR1 as MDHEN and CDR2 as SYDVKM. The CDR3 length is 14 residues. J gave up 8 bases and V 6 bases, and 7 bases lay outside the gene matches.

In this sample, this clone turned up once. The V call is TRBV7-6, the J call TRBJ1-1; D is uncertain. V gave up 2 bases and J gave up 1 base, with 8 bases separating them. Per germline, CDR1 SGHVS and CDR2 FNYEAQ. The CDR3 contains 14 residues. CDR3 residues: CASSLTSRNTEAFF. CDR3 nucleotides: TGTGCCAGCAGCTTAACCTCCAGGAACACTGAAGCTTTCTTT. Full variable domain (outside the CDR3, taken from reference TRBV7-6 and TRBJ1-1): GAGVSQSPRYKVTKRGQDVALRCDPISGHVSLYWYRQALGQGPEFLTYFNYEAQQDKSGLPNDRFSAERPEGSISTLTIQRTEQRDSAMYRCASSLTSRNTEAFFGQGTRLTVV.

The chain couples TRBV6-5 to TRBJ1-1, with D maybe TRBD1 (5 bases). Germline V gene lookup returns CDR1 MNHEY and CDR2 SVGAGI. V lost 2 bases, J lost 4 bases, and 5 bases lay in between. CDR3 size: 12 residues. The CDR3 is CASSYGGTEAFF. In nucleotides, the CDR3 is TGTGCCAGCAGTTACGGGGGCACTGAAGCTTTCTTT.

The rearrangement uses TRBV6-1 and TRBJ2-1, with D unresolved. Trimming cost V 7 bases and J 3 bases, with 16 bases left between them. Germline V gene lookup returns CDR1 MNHNS and CDR2 SASEGT. The CDR3 consists of 15 residues. The CDR3 coding sequence is TGTGCCAGCAAGGATGACCGGGCCTTCTACAATGAGCAGTTCTTC. It specifies CASKDDRAFYNEQFF.

This clone was recorded only once. The chain has TRBV18 and TRBJ2-3; 9 bases line up with TRBD2. V was pared by 3 bases and J by 2 bases, with 6 bases of the junction left unmatched. Germline CDR1 and CDR2: KGHSH and LQKENI. CDR3 size: 16 residues. The CDR3 reads CASSPQAGGATDTQYF. DNA of the CDR3: TGTGCCAGCTCACCCCAAGCGGGGGGAGCCACAGATACGCAGTATTTT.

The rearrangement links TRBV7-8 to TRBJ1-2; no clear D. The V end was cut by 0 bases, the J end by 8 bases, with 7 bases between. In germline, CDR1 is SGHVS, CDR2 FQNEAQ. The CDR3 loop spans 12 amino acids. In DNA form, the CDR3 reads TGTGCCAGCAGCTTAGCAGGGTCGGGCTACACCTTC. Translation gives CASSLAGSGYTF.

The chain combines TRBV6-5 with TRBJ2-5; D is unclear. In germline, CDR1 is MNHEY, CDR2 SVGAGI. V was trimmed by 7 bases and J by 5 bases, leaving 11 bases between them. The CDR3 consists of 12 residues. DNA for the CDR3: TGTGCCAGCAAGGACGTGGCGGAGACCCAGTACTTC. This codes for CASKDVAETQYF.

V is TRBV5-4 and J is TRBJ2-3; 8 bases agree with TRBD2. Germline CDR1 is SGHNT and CDR2 is YYREEE (reference sequence). Unmatched junction bases numbered 3, after V lost 2 bases and J lost 4 bases. The CDR3 runs 14 residues. CDR3 in amino acids: CASSFPGLADTQYF. In DNA, the CDR3 is TGTGCCAGCAGCTTCCCGGGACTAGCAGATACGCAGTATTTT.

The chain is built from TRBV9 and TRBJ2-7; 8 bases are shared with TRBD2. Germline loops: CDR1 SGDLS, CDR2 YYNGEE. Losses at the gene ends were 3 bases for V and 7 bases for J; bases not matched to a gene: 12. The CDR3 extends over 15 amino acids. The CDR3 DNA reads as TGTGCCAGCAGCGCCGGGACTAGTAGCAGGGGAGAGCAGTACTTC. Translation: CASSAGTSSRGEQYF. The full variable domain, completed using reference TRBV9 and TRBJ2-7, is DSGVTQTPKHLITATGQRVTLRCSPRSGDLSVYWYQQSLDQGLQFLIQYYNGEERAKGNILERFSAQQFPDLHSELNLSSLELGDSALYFCASSAGTSSRGEQYFGPGTRLTVT.

This chain joins TRBV5-1 and TRBJ2-7, with D unresolved. Trimming pared 2 bases from V and 1 base from J, leaving 10 bases between. The germline gives CDR1 SGHRS, CDR2 YFSETQ. This CDR3 has 14 amino acids. The CDR3 nucleotides are TGCGCCAGCAGCTTACAGAGTACGTCCTACGAGCAGTACTTC. This gives the protein CASSLQSTSYEQYF.

The CDR3 bases are TGTGCCAGCAGACTGGACATTAACTATGGCTACACCTTC. Protein product: CASRLDINYGYTF. The chain combines TRBV5-5 with TRBJ1-2, with D perhaps TRBD1 (5 bases). The CDR3 runs to 13 residues. The V gene lost 5 bases and the J gene lost 1 base, with 9 bases spanning the gap. CDR1 is SGHKS, CDR2 YYEKEE, per germline (reference sequence).

The J gene is TRBJ1-2, the V gene TRBV11-3; TRBD1 matches at 7 bases. Germline V gene lookup returns CDR1 SGHNT and CDR2 YENEEA. The J segment lost 2 bases and the V segment lost 6 bases, leaving 9 bases of the junction unmatched. The CDR3 extends over 15 amino acids. In DNA form, the CDR3 reads TGTGCCAGCAGAGAGGGGGCGAGTTGGAACTATGGCTACACCTTC. It is translated as CASREGASWNYGYTF.

This chain connects TRBV5-6 to TRBJ1-2, with D uncertain. The CDR3 extends over 13 amino acids. V lost 4 bases and J lost 4, with 11 bases in between. The germline CDR1 and CDR2 sequences are SGHDT and YYEEEE. Here the CDR3 DNA reads TGTGCCAGCAGCCTTCCGGGAGTCTATGGCTACACCTTC. This translates into CASSLPGVYGYTF.

The chain carries TRBV10-3 and TRBJ2-1; 10 bases map to TRBD1. Germline V gene sequence: CDR1 ENHRY, CDR2 SYGVKD. The V segment lost 4 bases and the J segment 5 bases; nucleotides outside the gene matches: 8. This CDR3 is built from 16 residues. In DNA, the CDR3 is TGTGCCATCAGTGGTCCTAGGACAGGGGGTAACAATGAGCAGTTCTTC. It encodes CAISGPRTGGNNEQFF.

The chain is built from TRBV9 and TRBJ1-3; 9 bases are a match to TRBD1. The CDR3 extends over 18 amino acids. V shed 3 bases, J shed 1 base, and the junction held 11 bases outside the gene matches. Germline V lookup: CDR1 SGDLS, CDR2 YYNGEE. The CDR3 nucleotides are TGTGCCAGCAGCGCGGGACAGGGTGGGTTCTTGTCTGGAAACACCATATATTTT. Translation: CASSAGQGGFLSGNTIYF.

CDR3 amino acids: CASSQLPGQGPDNEQFF. CDR3 in DNA: TGTGCCAGCTCTCAACTTCCGGGGCAGGGGCCGGACAATGAGCAGTTCTTC. This chain links TRBV18 with TRBJ2-1, with D possibly TRBD1 on 6 matching bases. With 6 bases removed from V and 5 bases from J, the gap between germline ends came to 23 bases. The CDR3 covers 17 residues. Germline values: CDR1 KGHSH, CDR2 LQKENI.

The chain uses TRBV5-1 and TRBJ1-4, with 11 bases matching TRBD1. Trimming at V came to 4 bases and at J to 5 bases, leaving 4 bases not matched to a gene. Germline V CDR1 and CDR2: SGHRS, YFSETQ. This CDR3 has 15 amino acids. The CDR3 DNA follows: TGCGCCAGCAGCGACCGGACAGGGGGCAATGAAAAACTGTTTTTT. It encodes CASSDRTGGNEKLFF.

This chain connects TRBV6-1 to TRBJ2-7; D uncertain. Germline V gene lookup returns CDR1 MNHNS and CDR2 SASEGT. CDR3 length equals 13 residues. V was cut by 2 bases and J by 2 bases, with 7 bases left in between. In nucleotides, the CDR3 is TGTGCCAGCAGTGAAATCCGGGCCTACGAGCAGTACTTC. This translates into CASSEIRAYEQYF.

The chain couples TRBV9 to TRBJ2-7; 7 bases match TRBD1. Germline values: CDR1 SGDLS, CDR2 YYNGEE. This CDR3 contains 15 residues. J lost 2 bases, V lost 2 bases, and 7 bases had no gene match. The CDR3 DNA reads TGTGCCAGCAGCGTTGGACAGGCGATCACCTACGAGCAGTACTTC. Amino acids: CASSVGQAITYEQYF.

This clone has just one count. The V and J genes are TRBV5-4 and TRBJ2-3; TRBD2 aligns across 9 bases. The CDR3 runs to 15 residues. The J segment lost 2 bases and the V segment lost 3 bases, leaving 4 bases of the junction unmatched. Per germline, CDR1 SGHNT and CDR2 YYREEE (reference sequence). This chain's CDR3 is CASSSLAGVTDTQYF. The DNA for the CDR3 is TGTGCCAGCAGCTCTTTAGCGGGAGTCACAGATACGCAGTATTTT.

This chain joins TRBV19 and TRBJ2-7, with 9 bases that match TRBD1. Germline-derived CDR1 and CDR2 are LNHDA and SQIVND (reference sequence). J gave up 6 bases and V 6 bases, and 3 bases lay outside the gene matches. The CDR3 covers 12 residues. This CDR3 reads CASSTGGGEQYF. The CDR3 DNA sequence: TGTGCCAGTAGCACAGGGGGCGGCGAGCAGTACTTC. The whole variable domain, remainder taken from reference TRBV19 and TRBJ2-7, is DGGITQSPKYLFRKEGQNVTLSCEQNLNHDAMYWYRQDPGQGLRLIYYSQIVNDFQKGDIAEGYSVSREKKESFPLTVTSAQKNPTAFYLCASSTGGGEQYFGPGTRLTVT.

The chain employs TRBV29-1 and TRBJ1-2, with 10 bases aligning to TRBD1. Trimming took 2 bases from V and 5 from J; bases not matched to a gene: 5. The CDR3 spans 14 residues. Per germline, CDR1 SQVTM and CDR2 ANQGSEA. In nucleotides, the CDR3 is TGCAGCGTTGAACTTCAGGGACAGGGGTATGGCTACACCTTC. Its protein is CSVELQGQGYGYTF. Full variable domain (outside the CDR3, taken from reference TRBV29-1 and TRBJ1-2): SAVISQKPSRDICQRGTSLTIQCQVDSQVTMMFWYRQQPGQSLTLIATANQGSEATYESGFVIDKFPISRPNLTFSTLTVSNMSPEDSSIYLCSVELQGQGYGYTFGSGTRLTVV.

The CDR3 nucleotides are TGTGCCAGCTCACCTGTGAGAAATCGTGCTGGGGCCAACGTCCTGACTTTC. Encoded protein: CASSPVRNRAGANVLTF. This chain links TRBV18 with TRBJ2-6; D is unresolved. This CDR3 comprises 17 residues. Looked up from germline, CDR1 is KGHSH and CDR2 is LQKENI. Trimming stripped 3 bases from V and 2 bases from J, with 14 bases between.

This clone was picked up one time. The chain combines TRBV7-8 with TRBJ2-1; D is undetermined. Germline CDR1 SGHVS, CDR2 FQNEAQ. The V end lost 2 bases, the J end lost 9 bases, and 26 bases lay between the germline ends. The CDR3 covers 18 residues. The CDR3 bases are TGTGCCAGCAGCTTACAGAGCCAGCTAACCCTCCTCCGTGGTGAGCAGTTCTTC. Translation gives CASSLQSQLTLLRGEQFF.

As concerns this clone: The junction does not match germline at one end; this may be a read error. This sequence joins TRBV7-3 and TRBJ2-7; D may correspond to TRBD1 or TRBD2 (6 bases each). The CDR3 contains 11 residues. Germline CDR1 SGHTA, CDR2 FQGTGA. The DNA of the CDR3 is TGTGCCAGCAGCTTAACGACAGGCGGGGTCTTC. Translation gives CASSLTTGGVF.

The gene calls are TRBV7-7 and TRBJ2-1; a possible D gene is TRBD2 (6 bases). The germline CDR1 and CDR2 sequences are SSHAT and FNYEAQ (reference sequence). V was clipped by 3 bases and J by 0 bases, with 6 bases between them. This CDR3 comprises 14 residues. CDR3 nucleotides: TGTGCCAGCAGCTTGGGAGGCTCCTACAATGAGCAGTTCTTC. This sequence encodes CASSLGGSYNEQFF.

The chain carries TRBV25-1 and TRBJ2-3; 9 nucleotides match TRBD1. This CDR3 spans 16 amino acids. V was pared by 3 bases and J by 3 bases, with 7 bases of the junction left unmatched. In germline, CDR1 is MGHDK, CDR2 SYGVNS. The CDR3 sequence: CASSEDRGAVTDTQYF. As DNA, the CDR3 is TGTGCCAGCAGTGAGGACAGGGGAGCGGTGACAGATACGCAGTATTTT.

The J gene is TRBJ2-5, the V gene TRBV28; D remains ambiguous. V was cut by 5 bases and J by 2 bases, with 12 bases left in between. This CDR3 has 14 residues. CDR1 MDHEN and CDR2 SYDVKM come from the germline V gene. The CDR3 loop is CASSKRTEQETQYF. The CDR3 bases are TGTGCCAGCAGTAAACGGACGGAGCAAGAGACCCAGTACTTC.